A single sample gave rise to the 18 T cell receptor beta chains below, sequenced in a study of T cell repertoires in cytomegalovirus infection. One entry per CDR3 protein results from TCRdb running MiXCR on the reads. This table holds about 190,000 distinct CDR3 sequences, roughly 9% found once. Sequencing was carried out using PBMCs. The receptors were sampled from a human donor in good health (CMV status not recorded). Some clones in this sample may be carry-over from other donors' samples.

This clonotype was observed many times. The V call is TRBV7-2, the J call TRBJ2-7; D perhaps matches TRBD2 (5 bases). Looked up from germline, CDR1 is SGHTA and CDR2 is FQGNSA. This CDR3 is built from 15 residues. V was trimmed by 4 bases and J by 2 bases, leaving 15 bases between them. This chain's CDR3 is CASSSYSDGAYEQYF. The CDR3 DNA sequence: TGTGCCAGCAGCTCGTATAGCGACGGCGCCTACGAGCAGTACTTC.

This clonotype showed up many times. The chain links TRBV12-3 or TRBV12-4 to TRBJ1-5; TRBD1 is a possible D gene (6 bases). Trimming removed 7 bases from V and 6 bases from J, with 13 bases in between. CDR3 size: 13 residues. The CDR3 DNA sequence: TGTGCCAGCACCCCGCGAGGGGGTCAGCCCCAGCATTTT. Translating gives CASTPRGGQPQHF.

This clonotype has a count of ten or more. The chain uses TRBV14 and TRBJ2-5, with D unclear. Germline V gives CDR1 SGHDN, CDR2 FVKESK. The CDR3 length is 15 residues. V was shortened by 2 bases and J by 1 base, with 11 bases between the two germline ends. CDR3 DNA sequence: TGTGCCAGCAGCCAAAACCGAATGCTCCAAGAGACCCAGTACTTC. Protein product: CASSQNRMLQETQYF.

This clonotype was seen more than once but under ten times. This sequence joins TRBV6-5 and TRBJ2-1; 13 bases agree with TRBD2. CDR1 and CDR2 from the germline V gene are MNHEY and SVGAGI. Losses at the gene ends were 2 bases for V and 1 base for J; bases not matched to a gene: 5. This CDR3 is 18 amino acids long. CDR3 amino acids: CASSYLTSGRSSYNEQFF. CDR3 in DNA: TGTGCCAGCAGTTACCTGACTAGCGGGAGGTCTTCCTACAATGAGCAGTTCTTC.

This clonotype appeared many times. The chain uses TRBV28 and TRBJ1-2; D is unclear. The CDR3 is 12 residues long. CDR1 and CDR2 (germline): MDHEN, SYDVKM. Trimming took off 2 bases at V and 5 bases at J, with 6 bases between the two ends. CDR3 protein: CASSLDQYGYTF. The CDR3 DNA follows: TGTGCCAGCAGTTTAGATCAGTATGGCTACACCTTC.

In this sample, this clonotype turned up many times. The chain joins TRBV20-1 to TRBJ2-1, with 10 bases identical to TRBD2. The junction had 8 bases not matched to a gene; V was cut back by 0 bases and J by 9 bases. This CDR3 comprises 15 residues. CDR1 and CDR2 (germline): DFQATT, SNEGSKA (reference sequence). In nucleotides, the CDR3 is TGCAGTGCTAGAGATGGCCTAGCGGGAGATCGTGAGCAGTTCTTC. It is translated as CSARDGLAGDREQFF.

This clonotype was seen many times. The chain recombines TRBV12-3 or TRBV12-4 with TRBJ1-5; D unresolved. V dropped 3 bases and J dropped 4 bases, with 7 bases sitting between them. The CDR3 contains 13 residues. CDR3 sequence reads: CASSFSRNQPQHF. CDR3 nucleotides: TGTGCCAGCAGTTTTTCGAGGAATCAGCCCCAGCATTTT.

This clonotype was counted at least ten times. V usage is TRBV30 and J usage is TRBJ2-2; D is perhaps TRBD2 (6 bases). V was clipped by 2 bases and J by 4 bases, with 11 bases between them. The CDR3 totals 14 residues. Germline CDR1 is GTSNPN and CDR2 is SVGIG (reference sequence). CDR3 residues: CAWSMGLPTGELFF. The CDR3 DNA sequence: TGTGCCTGGAGTATGGGACTTCCCACCGGGGAGCTGTTTTTT.

Many counts were recorded for this clonotype. The rearrangement links TRBV20-1 to TRBJ1-1; D unresolved. V lost 6 bases and J 10 bases, leaving 12 bases between the germline ends. CDR3 size: 10 residues. The germline V gene has CDR1 DFQATT and CDR2 SNEGSKA (reference sequence). The CDR3 spells CSATQWGAFF. CDR3 DNA: TGCAGTGCAACACAGTGGGGAGCTTTCTTT.

There are many counts of this clonotype. The chain employs TRBV28 and TRBJ2-3; no definite D call. Looked up from germline, CDR1 is MDHEN and CDR2 is SYDVKM. The CDR3 has 14 amino acids. V was shortened by 4 bases and J by 5 bases, with 13 bases between the two germline ends. As DNA, the CDR3 is TGTGCCAGCAGTTCACTGATGTCGGGAGATACGCAGTATTTT. Translated: CASSSLMSGDTQYF.

The chain recombines TRBV20-1 with TRBJ2-1, with TRBD2 matching over 11 bases. CDR3 length equals 13 residues. Germline trimming cut 8 bases from V and 3 bases from J; bases unmatched to any gene: 3. The germline V gene has CDR1 DFQATT and CDR2 SNEGSKA (reference sequence). CDR3 region: CSPLAGGYNEQFF. DNA for the CDR3: TGCAGTCCTCTAGCGGGGGGCTACAATGAGCAGTTCTTC.

This clonotype occurred many times. This chain links TRBV7-6 with TRBJ1-1, with D unclear. The CDR3 is 14 amino acids. Per the germline V gene, CDR1 is SGHVS and CDR2 is FNYEAQ. V lost 5 bases and J 0 bases, leaving 10 bases between the germline ends. As DNA, the CDR3 is TGTGCCAGCAGCCAGGCCGCGATGAACACTGAAGCTTTCTTT. This sequence encodes CASSQAAMNTEAFF.

This clonotype has ten or more counts. The J gene is TRBJ2-7, the V gene TRBV28, with 10 bases fitting TRBD1. After removal of 7 bases from V and 3 bases from J, the junction contained 6 bases not matched to a gene. CDR3 length equals 14 residues. The germline CDR1 and CDR2 sequences are MDHEN and SYDVKM. The CDR3 region has the DNA TGTGCCAGCACCCGGACAGGGGGGAGCTACGAGCAGTACTTC. Its translation: CASTRTGGSYEQYF.

This clonotype showed up many times. This rearrangement joins TRBV19 to TRBJ1-5, with 8 bases identical to TRBD1. V was clipped by 10 bases and J by 3 bases; unmatched bases: 5. The CDR3 spans 13 residues. Germline CDR1 LNHDA, CDR2 SQIVND (reference sequence). The CDR3 reads CATADRANQPQHF. The CDR3 coding sequence is TGTGCCACCGCGGACAGGGCCAATCAGCCCCAGCATTTT.

At least ten counts were recorded for this clonotype. This chain joins TRBV19 and TRBJ2-1, with 9 nucleotides matching TRBD2. The CDR3 is 16 amino acids. Trimming at V came to 7 bases and at J to 8 bases, leaving 15 bases not matched to a gene. The V gene's germline CDR1 is LNHDA and CDR2 SQIVND (reference sequence). CDR3 sequence: CASNPGWSSGSDEQFF. Written as DNA, the CDR3 is TGTGCCAGTAACCCCGGGTGGAGTAGCGGGAGCGATGAGCAGTTCTTC. Full variable domain (rest looked up from reference TRBV19 and TRBJ2-1): DGGITQSPKYLFRKEGQNVTLSCEQNLNHDAMYWYRQDPGQGLRLIYYSQIVNDFQKGDIAEGYSVSREKKESFPLTVTSAQKNPTAFYLCASNPGWSSGSDEQFFGPGTRLTVL.

In this sample, this clonotype turned up many times. The chain couples TRBV4-3 to TRBJ2-7; a weak D match, TRBD1 (5 bases). V lost 0 bases and J 0 bases, leaving 12 bases between the germline ends. The V gene's germline CDR1 is LGHNA and CDR2 YSLEER. The CDR3 sequence is 16 residues long. The CDR3 DNA follows: TGCGCCAGCAGCCAAGACTTTAGTGACAGCTCCTACGAGCAGTACTTC. It specifies CASSQDFSDSSYEQYF.

The chain couples TRBV7-3 to TRBJ2-7, with D perhaps matching TRBD1 (5 bases). V was shortened by 2 bases and J by 3 bases, with 11 bases between the two germline ends. The length of the CDR3 is 14 residues. Germline values: CDR1 SGHTA, CDR2 FQGTGA. CDR3 in DNA: TGTGCCAGCAGCTTATGGGGCCACTTCTACGAGCAGTACTTC. It codes for CASSLWGHFYEQYF.

Many counts were recorded for this clonotype. The junction departs from the called germline gene at one end, perhaps through a read error. The rearrangement links TRBV14 to TRBJ2-5; D is ambiguous. This CDR3 spans 13 amino acids. CDR1 is SGHDN and CDR2 is FVKESK in the germline V gene. DNA of the CDR3: TGTGCCAGCAGCCTCCCGTCGGACGCAGCGCTTGTCTTC. It specifies CASSLPSDAALVF.